These T cell receptor beta chains were read from a single sample in a study of T cell clonotyping in hematopoietic cell transplantation. TCRdb keeps only in-frame clones here, not all; method: immunoSEQ multiplex PCR. The repertoire holds about 9,000 clones, with around 80% as singletons. The sequencing here drew on peripheral blood mononuclear cells, taken before stem cell transplant. These receptors were taken from a man between 60 and 70 years old with acute myeloid leukemia. Some clones in this sample may be carry-over from other donors' samples. Each CDR3 is given with its conserved first and last residue. Fields, in order: V gene, clone size, D gene, J gene, CDR3 DNA, CDR3 protein. The D gene is left open where the match is weak. Size tells how often a clone was seen (once, few, many) or the class of an expanded clone, and some rows leave it out.

>TRBV6-5|NA|TRBD1|TRBJ2-2
TGTGCCAGCAGTTACATCCAGGGGGCCGGCGGGGAGCTGTTTTTT
CASSYIQGAGGELFF
>TRBV9|NA|NA|TRBJ1-1
TGTGCCAGCAGCGTCGGTCGGGAGGGGAACACTGAAGCTTTCTTT
CASSVGREGNTEAFF
>TRBV30|NA|NA|TRBJ1-2
TGTGCCTGGAGTCTAGGAGGGAACTATGGCTACACCTTC
CAWSLGGNYGYTF
>TRBV7-8|NA|NA|TRBJ2-7
TGTGCCAGCGTGGCTTATGGGACTGGTAGCTCCTACGAGCAGTACTTC
CASVAYGTGSSYEQYF
>TRBV7-2|few|NA|TRBJ2-7
TGTGCCAGCAGCTTAGCGGGTAGGGAGGAGTACTTC
CASSLAGREEYF
>TRBV10-1|NA|NA|TRBJ2-3
TGCGCCAGCAGTGAGTCGCCGGGGGATTTGGCAGATACGCAGTATTTT
CASSESPGDLADTQYF
>TRBV7-8|few|NA|TRBJ2-1
TGTGCCAGCAGCGTTGTGCCGATCAATGAGCAGTTCTTC
CASSVVPINEQFF
>TRBV7-6|NA|NA|TRBJ1-2
TGTGCCAGCACCGATGGCGGGACCTATGGCTACACCTTC
CASTDGGTYGYTF
>TRBV5-1|few|NA|TRBJ2-7
TGCGCCAGCAGTCCAGGGCCGAGCTCCTACGAGCAGTACTTC
CASSPGPSSYEQYF
>TRBV19|NA|NA|TRBJ2-1
TGTGCCAGTAGTGATCAGGGTTCTCCGGGTCGTAATGAGCAGTTCTTC
CASSDQGSPGRNEQFF
>TRBV2|few|NA|TRBJ2-4
TGTGCCAGCAGTGGAGATTCTCTAATTCAGTACTTC
CASSGDSLIQYF
>TRBV30|NA|TRBD1|TRBJ1-1
TGTGCCTATAAAACAGGGGGCCGTGGGACTGAAGCTTTCTTT
CAYKTGGRGTEAFF
>TRBV6-1|NA|TRBD1|TRBJ2-2
TGTGCCAGCAGTGAATCCTGGACAGGGGGGGTCGGGGAGCTGTTTTTT
CASSESWTGGVGELFF
>TRBV29-1|NA|NA|TRBJ2-5
TGCAGCGTTGTTATATCTGGGCGACAAGAGACCCAGTACTTC
CSVVISGRQETQYF
>TRBV11-2|once|NA|TRBJ1-1
TGTGCCACTACGCCGGGACAAACGAACACTGAAGCTTTCTTT
CATTPGQTNTEAFF
>TRBV7-2|NA|TRBD1|TRBJ1-2
TGTGCCAGCAGCTTAGTTGAGACAGGGGGCTATGGCTACACCTTC
CASSLVETGGYGYTF
>TRBV7-3|NA|NA|TRBJ2-7
TGTGCCAGCAGCTTAGGTGGAGGGAGCTCCTACGAGCAGTACTTC
CASSLGGGSSYEQYF
>TRBV4-1|NA|TRBD2|TRBJ2-3
TGCGCCAGCAGCCAGCCGGGACTAGCAATTACCACAGATACGCAGTATTTT
CASSQPGLAITTDTQYF
>TRBV6-5|once|NA|TRBJ1-3
TGTGCCAGCAGTTCGCGACAGTTCTCTGGAAACACCATATATTTT
CASSSRQFSGNTIYF
>TRBV6-1|NA|NA|TRBJ2-5
TGTGCCAGCAGTGCCGGAACCCGTCAAGAGACCCAGTACTTC
CASSAGTRQETQYF
>TRBV6-1|NA|NA|TRBJ2-7
TGTGCCAGCAGTGTTATCCGGGCCTACGAGCAGTACTTC
CASSVIRAYEQYF
>TRBV5-1|NA|TRBD1|TRBJ2-7
TGCGCCAGCAGCTTGCCGACAGGGGGCCCTTCCGAGCAGTACTTC
CASSLPTGGPSEQYF
>TRBV27|once|NA|TRBJ2-2
TGTGCCAGCAGTTTATCGGCCACCGGGGAGCTGTTTTTT
CASSLSATGELFF
>TRBV29-1|NA|TRBD1|TRBJ2-1
TGCAGCGTTGACGGGACAGCACCCAATGAGCAGTTCTTC
CSVDGTAPNEQFF
>TRBV9|NA|NA|TRBJ2-3
TGTGCCAGCAGCGCGGAAAAAGGTACGCAGTATTTT
CASSAEKGTQYF
>TRBV21-1|NA|NA|TRBJ1-5
TGTGCCAGCAGCAGATACAGGGACGGCAATCAGCCCCAGCATTTT
CASSRYRDGNQPQHF